The sample holds a few counts of the clone carrying this T cell receptor (beta chain). Its cognate antigen is unknown. Time point of the sample: persistent/refractory GD, antithyroid drugs over 5 years with positive TRAb. PBMC RNA served as the TCR library source. Germline lookup yields CDR1 LGHDT and CDR2 YNNKEL (reference sequence). The V end lost 2 bases, the J end lost 4 bases, and 8 bases lay between the germline ends. This CDR3 is built from 13 residues. For TCR beta, libraries came from iRepertoire HTBI primers and Arm-PCR of CDR3 regions. TCRdb re-called the multiplex PCR reads with MiXCR, one entry per CDR3 protein. The sample has about 660,000 distinct CDR3 sequences; 25% to 30% are singletons. The data are from a study of regulatory T cells in long-lasting Graves disease. Study-level information: Over 5 years on antithyroid drugs plus positive TSH receptor antibodies marked Graves' disease as persistent.

The study's findings and limits: New patients shared approximately 930 public clonotypes, fewer than the 2,500 to 3,500 shared by persistent patients.

The sequence was obtained from a female donor with Graves disease. The chain recombines TRBV3-1 with TRBJ1-1; D is unclear. Sample: peripheral blood mononuclear cells (PBMCs), taken when the disease was refractory, from a patient treated with antithyroid drugs. The chain's CDR3 is CASSQPSGTEAFF. CDR3 nucleotides: TGTGCCAGCAGCCAACCCAGCGGCACTGAAGCTTTCTTT.